Included here is one TCR beta chain sequence, with context. These data are taken from a study of glioma-infiltrating T cells after dendritic cell vaccination. Produced via immunoSEQ multiplex PCR; TCRdb's table is partial and in-frame only. The table includes fewer than 75,000 clones, under 90% detected once. None of the glioblastoma patients had an isocitrate dehydrogenase mutation. The CDR3 consists of 14 residues. The trim removed 3 bases at V and 0 bases at J, leaving 1 base unmatched. CDR1 MGHDK and CDR2 SYGVNS come from the germline V gene. The receptor was isolated from a human donor with glioblastoma. The sequences come from blood, collected before dendritic cell vaccination. V is TRBV25-1 and J is TRBJ1-1; TRBD1 agrees at 7 bases. Written as DNA, the CDR3 is TGTGCCAGCAGTGAGGACAGGATGAACACTGAAGCTTTCTTT. The encoded protein is CASSEDRMNTEAFF.